These 12 T cell receptor beta chains came from one sample sequenced in a study of CD8 T cells in Susac syndrome. RNA was extracted with the RNeasy kit, and a quantity of roughly 0.5 to 1 ug was reverse transcribed using random hexamers. Each CDR3 protein is one row after TCRdb ran MiXCR on the immunoSEQ multiplex PCR reads. The table includes around 150,000 distinct CDR3 sequences, roughly 94% detected once. Sequenced sample: CD4+ T cells from PBMCs. These receptors were taken from a human donor with multiple sclerosis.

This sequence joins TRBV20-1 and TRBJ1-1; 7 nucleotides match TRBD1. With 1 base clipped from V and 5 bases from J, the junction kept 10 bases outside the gene matches. CDR1 DFQATT and CDR2 SNEGSKA come from the germline V gene (reference sequence). The CDR3 totals 15 residues. The CDR3 region is CSARGSGTAGTEAFF. CDR3 nucleotides: TGCAGTGCTAGAGGTTCCGGGACAGCGGGAACTGAAGCTTTCTTT.

This chain uses TRBV12-3 or TRBV12-4 with TRBJ2-7; D not resolved. This CDR3 is 14 amino acids long. The V and J ends lost 7 bases and 3 bases respectively, with 16 bases between them. The CDR3 loop is CASTSERTNYEQYF. CDR3 coding DNA: TGTGCCAGCACTTCCGAAAGGACGAACTACGAGCAGTACTTC.

This clonotype was recorded only once. This chain links TRBV7-2 with TRBJ2-7, with 13 bases lining up with TRBD2. Germline CDR1 and CDR2: SGHTA and FQGNSA. J gave up 6 bases and V 5 bases, and 7 bases lay outside the gene matches. CDR3 length: 15 residues. The CDR3 loop is CASSPRTSGGPEQYF. CDR3 DNA sequence: TGTGCCAGCAGCCCGCGGACTAGCGGGGGTCCCGAGCAGTACTTC.

The chain has TRBV30 and TRBJ1-1; D is possibly TRBD1 (5 bases). Germline-derived CDR1 and CDR2 are GTSNPN and SVGIG (reference sequence). The CDR3 spans 13 residues. The germline V and J ends were trimmed by 2 bases and 0 bases, with 7 bases remaining between them. CDR3 nucleotide sequence: TGTGCCTGGAGTAAGGGGATGAACACTGAAGCTTTCTTT. It encodes CAWSKGMNTEAFF.

The genes are TRBV4-3 and TRBJ2-3, with D possibly being TRBD2 (6 bases). Trimming stripped 2 bases from V and 0 bases from J, with 12 bases between. Germline loops: CDR1 LGHNA, CDR2 YSLEER. This CDR3 region has 16 residues. CDR3 in DNA: TGCGCCAGCAGCCAATCACTAGCCGTCAGCACAGATACGCAGTATTTT. As protein: CASSQSLAVSTDTQYF.

The CDR3 DNA is TGTGCCAGCAGTTCGCACCCCCAGGGGATCAATGAAAAACTGTTTTTT. Translating gives CASSSHPQGINEKLFF. The chain carries TRBV6-2 or TRBV6-3 and TRBJ1-4; weak D call: TRBD1 (6 bases). V dropped 4 bases and J dropped 5 bases, with 17 bases sitting between them. From germline, CDR1 is MNHEY and CDR2 SVGEGT. The CDR3 loop spans 16 amino acids.

J is TRBJ1-5 and V is TRBV9; D call uncertain. V shed 4 bases and J shed 7 bases, with 18 bases lying between them. The V gene's germline CDR1 is SGDLS and CDR2 YYNGEE. The CDR3 has 15 residues. The CDR3 region is CASSLSPRPDQPQHF. CDR3 coding DNA: TGTGCCAGCAGCCTTTCCCCGAGGCCGGACCAGCCCCAGCATTTT.

The CDR3 protein is CAWSVGDRSDIQYF. The CDR3 bases are TGTGCCTGGAGTGTGGGGGACCGATCGGACATTCAGTACTTC. The chain combines TRBV30 with TRBJ2-4; D is possibly TRBD1 or TRBD2 (5 bases each). V gave up 0 bases and J gave up 8 bases, with 14 bases separating them. The CDR3 consists of 14 residues. CDR1 and CDR2 (germline): GTSNPN, SVGIG (reference sequence).

V is TRBV9 and J is TRBJ2-5, with D unclear. V was shortened by 3 bases and J by 7 bases, with 7 bases between the two germline ends. The CDR3 is 11 residues long. Looked up from germline, CDR1 is SGDLS and CDR2 is YYNGEE. The DNA for the CDR3 is TGTGCCAGCAGCGCGGCAGGGACCCAGTACTTC. It encodes CASSAAGTQYF.

The chain joins TRBV5-4 to TRBJ2-2; maybe TRBD2 (6 bases). Per the germline V gene, CDR1 is SGHNT and CDR2 is YYREEE (reference sequence). With 5 bases removed from V and 7 bases from J, the gap between germline ends came to 12 bases. The CDR3 is made up of 13 amino acids. The CDR3 reads CASRVGEVGELFF. The CDR3 DNA reads as TGTGCCAGCAGAGTGGGGGAGGTCGGGGAGCTGTTTTTT.

The chain uses TRBV12-3 or TRBV12-4 and TRBJ2-3; 7 nucleotides match TRBD1. V was pared by 8 bases and J by 1 base, with 3 bases of the junction left unmatched. The CDR3 covers 13 residues. The chain's CDR3 is CASQGTGTDTQYF. In DNA, the CDR3 is TGTGCCAGCCAAGGGACAGGCACAGATACGCAGTATTTT.

The chain carries TRBV20-1 and TRBJ1-2; 7 bases match TRBD1. V lost 3 bases, J lost 6 bases, and 10 bases stayed unmatched. The CDR3 contains 14 residues. Germline lookup yields CDR1 DFQATT and CDR2 SNEGSKA (reference sequence). Here the CDR3 reads CSASMQGGMDGYTF. The CDR3 DNA follows: TGCAGTGCTAGTATGCAGGGGGGTATGGATGGCTACACCTTC.